The rows below give T cell receptor beta chains drawn from one sample of a study of blood T cell repertoires in COVID-19. The method was immunoSEQ multiplex PCR; TCRdb's version includes in-frame clones alone and lacks a portion of them. Here the sample spans about 120,000 clones, 77% being singletons. The specimen was peripheral blood. These receptors originate from a human donor in a cohort sampled during active COVID-19. Both conserved end residues are part of each CDR3. A D gene is named only where the DNA matches it firmly. Size values are once, few and many counts, or a class for expanded clones, and some rows have none.

>TRBJ2-5|TRBD2|-|TRBV4-2
TGTGCCAGCAGCCAAGGGGAGACTAGCGGGGTTGAAGAGACCCAGTACTTC
CASSQGETSGVEETQYF
>TRBJ1-5|-|-|TRBV24-1
TGTGCCACCAGTGATTCCCGGGGTCAGCCCCAGCATTTT
CATSDSRGQPQHF
>TRBJ2-1|-|-|TRBV2
TGTGCCAGCACCCACGGGGACTACAATGAGCAGTTCTTC
CASTHGDYNEQFF
>TRBJ2-5|-|-|TRBV20-1
TGCAGTGCTAGAGGGGCGGAGACCCAGTACTTC
CSARGAETQYF
>TRBJ1-5|TRBD1|-|TRBV27
TGTGCCAGCAGCGGCGGACAGGGGAGTCAGCCCCAGCATTTT
CASSGGQGSQPQHF
>TRBJ1-2|TRBD1|many|TRBV23-1
TGCGCCAGCAGTCTTAACCGGGACAGGGGAAATGGCTACACCTTC
CASSLNRDRGNGYTF
>TRBJ2-7|-|-|TRBV7-2
TGTGCCAGCAGCTCTAGGCGGGCCGTTGGGGCCTACGAGCAGTACTTC
CASSSRRAVGAYEQYF
>TRBJ2-7|-|-|TRBV25-1
TGTGCCAGCAGGTCGTCGGACAGCTACGAGCAGTACTTC
CASRSSDSYEQYF
>TRBJ2-7|TRBD1|-|TRBV27
TGTGCCAGCAGTTATACAGGGGCCTACGAGCAGTACTTC
CASSYTGAYEQYF
>TRBJ1-2|-|few|TRBV29-1
TGCAGCGTCCAACAGGGAGACTATGGCTACACCTTC
CSVQQGDYGYTF
>TRBJ2-7|TRBD2|-|TRBV14
TGTGCCAGCGCGTTGGGCGGGGGCTCCTACGAGCAGTACTTC
CASALGGGSYEQYF